The next 14 T cell receptor beta chains were all read from a single sample in a study of T cell responses to AZD1222 COVID-19 vaccine. Using immunoSEQ multiplex PCR, the repertoire was profiled, and TCRdb retains in-frame clones only, with some absent. Among nearly 95,000 clones listed, 80% to 90% were seen once. Specimen: peripheral blood, collected 28 days after the second AZD1222 dose. These receptors were collected from an adult who received the AZD1222 COVID-19 vaccine.

The chain joins TRBV12-5 to TRBJ1-3; D is uncertain. This CDR3 contains 17 residues. V lost 1 base to trimming and J lost 0 bases, with 13 bases between them. Germline lookup yields CDR1 LGHNT and CDR2 FRNRAP. The CDR3 nucleotides are TGTGCTAGTGGTTTGGGACGGACCAAATCCTCTGGAAACACCATATATTTT. Encoded protein: CASGLGRTKSSGNTIYF.

The chain joins TRBV27 to TRBJ1-3, with 7 bases fitting TRBD1. J lost 2 bases, V lost 5 bases, and 9 bases had no gene match. Germline-derived CDR1 and CDR2 are MNHEY and SMNVEV (reference sequence). CDR3 size: 16 residues. The CDR3 spells CASSPTGVRAGNTIYF. The CDR3 bases are TGTGCCAGCAGTCCTACAGGGGTCAGGGCTGGAAACACCATATATTTT.

This clone showed up just once. Here the CDR3 reads CAWSETGLNTEAFF. Here the CDR3 DNA reads TGTGCCTGGAGTGAGACCGGCCTCAACACTGAAGCTTTCTTT. The V call is TRBV30, the J call TRBJ1-1; D gene unclear. The CDR3 is made up of 14 amino acids. Germline V gene data show CDR1 as GTSNPN and CDR2 as SVGIG (reference sequence). Trimming pared 1 base from V and 2 bases from J, leaving 11 bases between.

The chain uses TRBV9 and TRBJ2-5; TRBD1 matches 8 bases. The CDR3 totals 15 residues. CDR1 and CDR2 from the germline V gene are SGDLS and YYNGEE. Trimming removed 4 bases from V and 10 bases from J; junction bases left unmatched: 15. Here the CDR3 reads CASSLSDRVEGGQYF. CDR3 DNA: TGTGCCAGCAGCCTATCGGACAGGGTCGAAGGGGGCCAGTACTTC.

V gene TRBV7-6 combines with J gene TRBJ2-2; D might be TRBD1 (6 bases). Trimming left V 5 bases short and J 3 bases short, with 10 bases between. Germline-derived CDR1 and CDR2 are SGHVS and FNYEAQ. The CDR3 loop spans 14 amino acids. Here the CDR3 reads CASSQDSHTGELFF. CDR3 bases: TGTGCCAGCAGCCAGGACAGCCACACCGGGGAGCTGTTTTTT.

The rearrangement links TRBV18 to TRBJ1-1, with a tentative D call TRBD1 (6 bases). Germline lookup yields CDR1 KGHSH and CDR2 LQKENI. The germline V and J ends were trimmed by 1 base and 2 bases, with 17 bases remaining between them. The CDR3 length is 17 residues. CDR3 amino acids: CASSPLILGQHNTEAFF. The CDR3 nucleotides are TGTGCCAGCTCACCACTTATACTAGGACAGCATAACACTGAAGCTTTCTTT.

This clone was detected once. V gene TRBV6-5 combines with J gene TRBJ1-4; tentatively, D is TRBD1 (5 bases). Trimming removed 6 bases from V and 0 bases from J, with 11 bases in between. There are 15 residues in the CDR3. The germline V gene encodes CDR1 MNHEY and CDR2 SVGAGI. In nucleotides, the CDR3 is TGTGCCAGCAGGCCGATACAGGCAACTAATGAAAAACTGTTTTTT. Translated: CASRPIQATNEKLFF.

The V gene is TRBV7-3, the J gene TRBJ1-6; 9 nucleotides align to TRBD1. The V segment lost 5 bases and the J segment 6 bases; nucleotides outside the gene matches: 20. Germline-derived CDR1 and CDR2 are SGHTA and FQGTGA. The CDR3 is made up of 20 amino acids. In nucleotides, the CDR3 is TGTGCCAGCAGCCAAATAACAGGGAAGACAGGGGGTTGGGGTAATTCACCCCTCCACTTT. Its protein is CASSQITGKTGGWGNSPLHF.

The chain uses TRBV7-6 and TRBJ2-1; D is unresolved. Germline CDR1 and CDR2: SGHVS and FNYEAQ. The CDR3 has 10 residues. V lost 2 bases, J lost 9 bases, and 2 bases lay in between. CDR3 in amino acids: CASSLTEQFF. Here the CDR3 DNA reads TGTGCCAGCAGCTTAACTGAGCAGTTCTTC.

For the CDR3, the DNA is TGTGCCAGTAGTATAGCGATCCAGGGCAGAGATACGCAGTATTTT. Translation: CASSIAIQGRDTQYF. The chain has TRBV19 and TRBJ2-3; D is perhaps TRBD1 (5 bases). Trimming shortened V by 1 base and J by 5 bases, and 13 bases separated the two germline ends. The CDR3 length is 15 residues. Germline-derived CDR1 and CDR2 are LNHDA and SQIVND (reference sequence).

The chain carries TRBV4-1 and TRBJ2-4, with D tentatively TRBD2 (6 bases). The CDR3 length is 15 residues. V was cut by 4 bases and J by 2 bases, with 12 bases left in between. Looked up from germline, CDR1 is MGHRA and CDR2 is YSYEKL. The CDR3 nucleotides are TGCGCCAGCAGCCTAATGGGGACTCCCAAAAACATTCAGTACTTC. Translation gives CASSLMGTPKNIQYF.

The rearrangement links TRBV5-4 to TRBJ1-2; D might be TRBD1 (5 bases). This CDR3 spans 13 amino acids. Deletions cut 4 bases from V and 4 bases from J, with 11 bases between. Germline CDR1 SGHNT, CDR2 YYREEE (reference sequence). CDR3 nucleotide sequence: TGTGCCAGCAGCAAAGACAGCCTCTATGGCTACACCTTC. As protein: CASSKDSLYGYTF.

The V gene is TRBV30, the J gene TRBJ1-1, with 8 bases that match TRBD1. The CDR3 is 16 amino acids. Trimming took 3 bases from V and 3 from J; bases not matched to a gene: 12. Germline V lookup: CDR1 GTSNPN, CDR2 SVGIG (reference sequence). The CDR3 spells CAWSKGSGGLDTEAFF. The CDR3 coding sequence is TGTGCCTGGAGCAAAGGATCAGGGGGCTTGGACACTGAAGCTTTCTTT.

The V and J genes are TRBV3-1 (or the pseudogene TRBV3-2) and TRBJ1-2; a possible D gene is TRBD1 (5 bases). This CDR3 region has 12 residues. Trimming left V 9 bases short and J 8 bases short, with 16 bases between. Germline assignment: CDR1 LGHDT and CDR2 YNNKEL (reference sequence). This chain's CDR3 is CARKTQGGGYTF. CDR3 in DNA: TGTGCCAGGAAAACTCAGGGTGGCGGCTACACCTTC.